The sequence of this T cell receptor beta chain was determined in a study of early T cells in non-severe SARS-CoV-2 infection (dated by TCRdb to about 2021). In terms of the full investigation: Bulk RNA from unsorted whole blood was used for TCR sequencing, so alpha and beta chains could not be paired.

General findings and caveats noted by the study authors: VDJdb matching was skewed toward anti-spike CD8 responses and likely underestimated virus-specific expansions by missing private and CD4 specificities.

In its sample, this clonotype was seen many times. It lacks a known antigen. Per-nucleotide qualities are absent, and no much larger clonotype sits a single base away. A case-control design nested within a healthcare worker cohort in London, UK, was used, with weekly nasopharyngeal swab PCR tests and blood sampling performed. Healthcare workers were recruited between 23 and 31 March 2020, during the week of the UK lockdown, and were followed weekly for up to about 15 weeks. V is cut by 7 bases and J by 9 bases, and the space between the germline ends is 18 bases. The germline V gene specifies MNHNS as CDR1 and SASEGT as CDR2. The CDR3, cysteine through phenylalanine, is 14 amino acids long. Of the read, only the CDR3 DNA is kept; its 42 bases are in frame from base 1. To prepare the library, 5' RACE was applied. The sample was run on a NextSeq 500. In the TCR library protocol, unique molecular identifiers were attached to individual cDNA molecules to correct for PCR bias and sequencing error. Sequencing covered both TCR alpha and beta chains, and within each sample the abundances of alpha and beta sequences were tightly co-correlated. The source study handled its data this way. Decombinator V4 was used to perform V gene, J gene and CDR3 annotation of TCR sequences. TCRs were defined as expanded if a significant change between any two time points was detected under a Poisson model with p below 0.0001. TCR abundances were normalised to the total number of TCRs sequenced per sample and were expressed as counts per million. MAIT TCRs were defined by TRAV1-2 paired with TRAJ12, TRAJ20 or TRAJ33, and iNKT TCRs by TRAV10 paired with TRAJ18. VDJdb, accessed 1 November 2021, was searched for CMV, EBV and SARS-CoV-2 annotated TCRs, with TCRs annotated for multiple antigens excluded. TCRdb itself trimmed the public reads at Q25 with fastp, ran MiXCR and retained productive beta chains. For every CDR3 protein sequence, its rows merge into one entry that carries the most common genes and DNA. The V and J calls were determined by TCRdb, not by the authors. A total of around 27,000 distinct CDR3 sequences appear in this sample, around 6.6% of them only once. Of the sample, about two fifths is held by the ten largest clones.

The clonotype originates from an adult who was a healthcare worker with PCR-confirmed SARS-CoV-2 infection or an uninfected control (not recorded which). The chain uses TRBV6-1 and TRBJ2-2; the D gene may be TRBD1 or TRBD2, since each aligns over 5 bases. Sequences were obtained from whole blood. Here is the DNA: TGTGCCAGCATTTCCGGGACCCCCTACCGGGAGCTGTTTTTT. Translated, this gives CASISGTPYRELFF.